A single sample is the source of the 20 T cell receptor beta chains below, sequenced in a study of cytomegalovirus exposure and HLA in healthy donors. The PCR made use of 60 Vbeta and 13 Jbeta primers. Produced via immunoSEQ multiplex PCR; TCRdb's table is partial and in-frame only. The repertoire has 75,000 to 90,000 clones, 78% of them found once; the top ten carry approximately 9%. Sequencing was carried out using PBMCs. All receptors come from a woman in her 40s in good health and CMV-seropositive.

The chain is built from TRBV6-5 and TRBJ2-7, with 7 bases lining up with TRBD2. This CDR3 is 15 amino acids long. Losses at the gene ends were 6 bases for V and 5 bases for J; bases not matched to a gene: 13. In germline, CDR1 is MNHEY, CDR2 SVGAGI. Written as DNA, the CDR3 is TGTGCCAGCAGATCCGCCGGGACCAGCGGGAACGAGCAGTACTTC. Translating it yields CASRSAGTSGNEQYF.

V is TRBV5-5 and J is TRBJ2-7; 11 nucleotides agree with TRBD1. Germline V CDR1 and CDR2: SGHKS, YYEKEE (reference sequence). V trimming: 3 bases; J trimming: 1 base; junction bases outside the gene matches: 6. This CDR3 spans 16 amino acids. CDR3 nucleotide sequence: TGTGCCAGCAGCTCCCCCGGGACAGGGGGTTCCTACGAGCAGTACTTC. It encodes CASSSPGTGGSYEQYF.

V gene TRBV2 combines with J gene TRBJ1-6; perhaps TRBD1 as D (5 bases). Trimming removed 2 bases from V and 5 bases from J, with 13 bases in between. This CDR3 region has 16 residues. Germline lookup yields CDR1 SNHLY and CDR2 FYNNEI. CDR3 DNA sequence: TGTGCCAGCAGTGAAAGGGTGGGGCACAATAATTCACCCCTCCACTTT. Protein product: CASSERVGHNNSPLHF. The whole variable domain, remainder taken from reference TRBV2 and TRBJ1-6, is EPEVTQTPSHQVTQMGQEVILRCVPISNHLYFYWYRQILGQKVEFLVSFYNNEISEKSEIFDDQFSVERPDGSNFTLKIRSTKLEDSAMYFCASSERVGHNNSPLHFGNGTRLTVT.

The chain recombines TRBV9 with TRBJ2-2, with D perhaps TRBD1 (5 bases). The CDR3 has 14 residues. V was cut by 1 base and J by 4 bases, with 8 bases left in between. Germline V gives CDR1 SGDLS, CDR2 YYNGEE. The CDR3 here is CASSVTRATGELFF. DNA for the CDR3: TGTGCCAGCAGCGTAACCAGGGCCACCGGGGAGCTGTTTTTT.

Only a few counts were recorded for this clone. Just one base apart from a much larger clone, this may be a read error. The chain has TRBV5-4 and TRBJ1-1; D is unresolved. The CDR3 totals 14 residues. V was shortened by 2 bases and J by 2 bases, with 10 bases between the two germline ends. CDR1 and CDR2 (germline): SGHNT, YYREEE (reference sequence). The CDR3 nucleotides are TGTGCCAGCAGCTTAGCCCCCCCTAACACTGAAGCTTTCTTT. Protein sequence: CASSLAPPNTEAFF.

This sequence joins TRBV6-6 and TRBJ1-1; D not certain. CDR1 is MNHNY and CDR2 is SVGAGI in the germline V gene (reference sequence). V shed 11 bases and J shed 1 base, with 14 bases lying between them. The CDR3 loop spans 13 amino acids. The CDR3 sequence is CAGKVTTNTEAFF. CDR3 nucleotides: TGTGCCGGCAAAGTTACAACGAACACTGAAGCTTTCTTT.

CDR3 region: CASSSGAGVSTDTQYF. CDR3 in DNA: TGTGCCAGCAGCTCTGGCGCGGGGGTTAGCACAGATACGCAGTATTTT. The rearrangement links TRBV5-6 to TRBJ2-3; TRBD2 agrees at 7 bases. The CDR3 length is 16 residues. Germline CDR1 reads SGHDT; CDR2 reads YYEEEE. V trimming: 3 bases; J trimming: 0 bases; junction bases outside the gene matches: 7.

The rearrangement uses TRBV9 and TRBJ2-2; maybe TRBD1 (6 bases). The V end lost 4 bases, the J end lost 6 bases, and 13 bases lay between the germline ends. The germline CDR1 and CDR2 sequences are SGDLS and YYNGEE. The CDR3 extends over 14 amino acids. CDR3 bases: TGTGCCAGCAGCTTGGCAGGGGTTCCCGGGGAGCTGTTTTTT. The encoded protein is CASSLAGVPGELFF.

With regard to this clone: Other DNA sequences from this sample encode an identical CDR3 as well. The J gene is TRBJ1-5, the V gene TRBV18; TRBD1 aligns across 10 bases. The germline V gene encodes CDR1 KGHSH and CDR2 LQKENI. V lost 4 bases, J lost 2 bases, and 2 bases stayed unmatched. CDR3 length: 15 residues. The CDR3 loop is CASSLGTGGNQPQHF. The CDR3, as DNA: TGTGCCAGCTCACTAGGGACAGGGGGCAATCAGCCCCAGCATTTT.

This clone was seen a handful of times. The chain couples TRBV7-6 to TRBJ1-2; 7 nucleotides agree with TRBD1. This CDR3 has 13 residues. The junction had 4 bases not matched to a gene; V was cut back by 1 base and J by 8 bases. The V gene's germline CDR1 is SGHVS and CDR2 FNYEAQ. CDR3 nucleotide sequence: TGTGCCAGCAGCTTAGAGGGGGCGCGGGGCTACACCTTC. Amino acid sequence: CASSLEGARGYTF.

This chain links TRBV6-7 with TRBJ1-6; D is unclear. TRBV6-7 is an ORF for which the function is uncertain. With 6 bases removed from V and 2 bases from J, the gap between germline ends came to 17 bases. The CDR3 contains 17 residues. CDR3 amino acids: CASRNSREKAYNSPLHF. The CDR3, as DNA: TGTGCCAGCAGAAACTCCCGGGAAAAAGCCTATAATTCACCCCTCCACTTT.

V usage is TRBV7-8 and J usage is TRBJ2-7, with TRBD1 identical over 8 bases. Unmatched junction bases numbered 5, after V lost 5 bases and J lost 2 bases. This CDR3 is built from 14 residues. Germline assignment: CDR1 SGHVS and CDR2 FQNEAQ. This CDR3 reads CASSTRQGTYEQYF. The DNA for the CDR3 is TGTGCCAGCAGCACCCGACAGGGGACCTACGAGCAGTACTTC. The variable domain in full, with the rest retrieved from reference TRBV7-8 and TRBJ2-7, is GAGVSQSPRYKVAKRGQDVALRCDPISGHVSLFWYQQALGQGPEFLTYFQNEAQLDKSGLPSDRFFAERPEGSVSTLKIQRTQQEDSAVYLCASSTRQGTYEQYFGPGTRLTVT.

V is TRBV5-1 and J is TRBJ1-1; 7 nucleotides align to TRBD1. The V gene end was trimmed by 0 bases and the J gene end by 5 bases; junction bases not matched to a gene: 7. Germline CDR1 reads SGHRS; CDR2 reads YFSETQ. CDR3 length equals 15 residues. CDR3 DNA: TGCGCCAGCAGCTTGGCTCTGACAGGGACGACTGAAGCTTTCTTT. This translates into CASSLALTGTTEAFF.

V usage is TRBV7-9 and J usage is TRBJ1-3, with D perhaps TRBD1 (5 bases). The germline V gene encodes CDR1 SEHNR and CDR2 FQNEAQ (reference sequence). The CDR3 totals 13 residues. Trimming took off 6 bases at V and 9 bases at J, with 15 bases between the two ends. CDR3 sequence (DNA): TGTGCCAGCAGTGACCTAAATGGGGCCACCATATATTTT. Its protein is CASSDLNGATIYF.

The chain joins TRBV5-6 to TRBJ2-3; D is uncertain. There are 13 residues in the CDR3. Between the trimmed V and J ends, which lost 1 base and 4 bases, there was a span of 7 bases. CDR1 and CDR2 (germline): SGHDT, YYEEEE. As DNA, the CDR3 is TGTGCCAGCAGCTTGTCCTCGGCAGATACGCAGTATTTT. It codes for CASSLSSADTQYF.

The table lists this clone with a count of one. The rearrangement joins TRBV5-1 to TRBJ2-2; 12 bases agree with TRBD1. The CDR3 runs to 16 residues. The germline CDR1 and CDR2 sequences are SGHRS and YFSETQ. Trimming cost V 4 bases and J 7 bases; bases outside gene matches: 8. CDR3 region: CASSDPGQGANGELFF. CDR3 sequence (DNA): TGCGCCAGCAGCGATCCGGGACAGGGGGCAAACGGGGAGCTGTTTTTT.

This chain uses TRBV6-5 with TRBJ2-1, with D maybe TRBD1 (5 bases). CDR1 MNHEY and CDR2 SVGAGI come from the germline V gene. The CDR3 is 14 residues long. Trimming removed 5 bases at V and 4 bases at J, with 12 bases between. CDR3 in DNA: TGTGCCAGCAGTGATGACAGTTATTACAATGAGCAGTTCTTC. Protein: CASSDDSYYNEQFF.

The chain links TRBV30 to TRBJ1-5; D perhaps matches TRBD1 (5 bases). The V and J ends lost 2 bases and 11 bases respectively, with 16 bases between them. CDR1 is GTSNPN and CDR2 is SVGIG in the germline V gene (reference sequence). This CDR3 contains 13 residues. CDR3 residues: CAWSPGQLTTQHF. Here the CDR3 DNA reads TGTGCCTGGAGTCCTGGACAATTAACGACCCAGCATTTT.

This chain connects TRBV29-1 to TRBJ2-3, with 8 nucleotides matching TRBD1. CDR3 length equals 13 residues. Germline CDR1 is SQVTM and CDR2 is ANQGSEA. Unmatched junction bases numbered 8, after V lost 6 bases and J lost 6 bases. For the CDR3, the DNA is TGCAGCGTGGAGGGACAGGAGGGGGATACGCAGTATTTT. This codes for CSVEGQEGDTQYF.

This clone came up once. This sequence joins TRBV28 and TRBJ1-6, with D possibly being TRBD1 (5 bases). Trimming shortened V by 1 base and J by 6 bases, and 13 bases separated the two germline ends. Germline V gene data show CDR1 as MDHEN and CDR2 as SYDVKM. The CDR3 covers 16 residues. CDR3: CASSLLERGGNSPLHF. For the CDR3, the DNA is TGTGCCAGCAGTTTATTGGAGAGGGGAGGTAATTCACCCCTCCACTTT. Together with reference TRBV28 and TRBJ1-6, the CDR3 gives the full variable domain: DVKVTQSSRYLVKRTGEKVFLECVQDMDHENMFWYRQDPGLGLRLIYFSYDVKMKEKGDIPEGYSVSREKKERFSLILESASTNQTSMYLCASSLLERGGNSPLHFGNGTRLTVT.